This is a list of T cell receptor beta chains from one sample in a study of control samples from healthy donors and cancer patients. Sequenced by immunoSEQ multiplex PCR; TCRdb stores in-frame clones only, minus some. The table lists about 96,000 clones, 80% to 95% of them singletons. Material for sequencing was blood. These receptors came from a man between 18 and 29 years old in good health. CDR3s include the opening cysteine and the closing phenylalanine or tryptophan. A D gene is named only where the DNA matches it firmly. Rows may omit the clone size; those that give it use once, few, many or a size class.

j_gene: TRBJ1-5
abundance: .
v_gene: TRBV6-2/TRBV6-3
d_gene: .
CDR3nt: TGTGCCAGCAGTTCCCCGACACCGAATCTTTATAGCAATCAGCCCCAGCATTTT
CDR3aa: CASSSPTPNLYSNQPQHF

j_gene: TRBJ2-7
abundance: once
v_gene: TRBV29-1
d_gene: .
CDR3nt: TGCAGCGTTGAAGAAACTAGCCTCGGGGAGTACTTC
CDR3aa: CSVEETSLGEYF

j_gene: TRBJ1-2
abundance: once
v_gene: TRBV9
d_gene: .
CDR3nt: TGTGCCAGCAGCGTAGAGGGGAGTTGGTATGGCTACACCTTC
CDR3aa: CASSVEGSWYGYTF

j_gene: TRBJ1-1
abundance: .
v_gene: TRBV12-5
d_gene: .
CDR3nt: TGTGCTAGTGGTTTCGCAGGTGTGTACACTGAAGCTTTCTTT
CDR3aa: CASGFAGVYTEAFF

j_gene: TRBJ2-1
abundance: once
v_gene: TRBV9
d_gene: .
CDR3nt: TGTGCCAGCAGCGTAGGGGAAAACAATGAGCAGTTCTTC
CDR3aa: CASSVGENNEQFF

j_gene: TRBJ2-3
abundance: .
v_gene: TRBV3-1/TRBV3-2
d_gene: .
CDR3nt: TGTGCCAGCAGCCAAGGGTCAGCTAGGACAGATACGCAGTATTTT
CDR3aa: CASSQGSARTDTQYF

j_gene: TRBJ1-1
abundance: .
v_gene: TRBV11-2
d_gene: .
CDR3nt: TGTGCCAGCAGCTTAGTAGTGGGGGTTGACACTGAAGCTTTCTTT
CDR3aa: CASSLVVGVDTEAFF

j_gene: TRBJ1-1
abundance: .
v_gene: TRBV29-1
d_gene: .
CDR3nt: TGCAGCGTTGAGAGGGACACTGAAGCTTTCTTT
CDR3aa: CSVERDTEAFF

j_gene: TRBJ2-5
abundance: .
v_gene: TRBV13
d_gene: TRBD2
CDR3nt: TGTGCCAGCAGCTTAGAACCGGGAGGGACCCAAGAGACCCAGTACTTC
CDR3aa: CASSLEPGGTQETQYF

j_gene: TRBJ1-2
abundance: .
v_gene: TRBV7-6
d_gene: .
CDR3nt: TGTGCCAGCAGCTTAGAGTCGGGGGTTATCAACTATGGCTACACCTTC
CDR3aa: CASSLESGVINYGYTF

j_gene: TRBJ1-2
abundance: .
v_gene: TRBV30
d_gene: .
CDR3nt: TGTGCCTGGAAGGGCAGCGGCTATGGCTACACCTTC
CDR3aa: CAWKGSGYGYTF

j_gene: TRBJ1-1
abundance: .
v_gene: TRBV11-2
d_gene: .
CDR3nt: TGTGCCAGCAGCGACAGCTACACTGAAGCTTTCTTT
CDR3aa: CASSDSYTEAFF

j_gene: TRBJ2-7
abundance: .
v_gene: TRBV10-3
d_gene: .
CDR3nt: TGTGCCATCAGTGAGGTACTCCGGGACAAGAGCTCCTACGAGCAGTACTTC
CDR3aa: CAISEVLRDKSSYEQYF

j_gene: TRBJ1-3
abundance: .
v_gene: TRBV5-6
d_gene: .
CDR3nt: TGTGCCAGCCGGTTCGACTCTGGAAACACCATATATTTT
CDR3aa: CASRFDSGNTIYF

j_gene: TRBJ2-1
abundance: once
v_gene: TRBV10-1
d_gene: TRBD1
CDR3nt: TGCGCCAGCAGTGTAGGGACAGGGGTCTTCAATGAGCAGTTCTTC
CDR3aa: CASSVGTGVFNEQFF

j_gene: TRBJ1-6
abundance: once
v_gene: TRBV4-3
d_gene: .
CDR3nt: TGCGCCAGCAGCCCCGAGGGGGGCACCTATTCACCCCTCCACTTT
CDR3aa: CASSPEGGTYSPLHF

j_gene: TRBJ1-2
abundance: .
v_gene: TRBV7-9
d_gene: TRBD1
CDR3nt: TGTGCCAGCAGCCCACTCAAACTGGACAGGGAAGTCCCTAACTATGGCTACACCTTC
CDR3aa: CASSPLKLDREVPNYGYTF

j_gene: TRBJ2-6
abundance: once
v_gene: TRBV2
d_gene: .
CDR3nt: TGTGCCAGCCCTAGTGACTCTGGGGCCAACGTCCTGACTTTC
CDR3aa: CASPSDSGANVLTF

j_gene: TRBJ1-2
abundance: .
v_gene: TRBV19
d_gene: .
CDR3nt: TGTGCCAGTAGTATCGGACCCTATGGCTACACCTTC
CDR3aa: CASSIGPYGYTF

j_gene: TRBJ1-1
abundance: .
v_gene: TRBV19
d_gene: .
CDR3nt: TGTGCCAGTAGTATACCGGCGGGGGGACTAAACACTGAAGCTTTCTTT
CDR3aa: CASSIPAGGLNTEAFF